These 4 T cell receptor beta chains were sequenced from one sample in a study of T cells in Graves' hyperthyroidism and ophthalmopathy. It was RNA transcripts that yielded the amplified TCR beta CDR3 regions. First-round RT-PCR targeting the TCR CDR3 was performed with the HTBI primer set. One entry per CDR3 protein results from TCRdb running MiXCR on the multiplex PCR reads. The sample includes about 640,000 distinct CDR3 sequences, under 25% seen only once; the top ten take more than 30%. Material: blood. All receptors derive from a man aged 30 to 45 with Graves' ophthalmopathy.

In its sample, this clonotype was seen a few times. In DNA, the CDR3 is TGTGCCAGCAGCTCCCTAGCGGGAGTGGTAGAGACCCAGTACTTC. This sequence encodes CASSSLAGVVETQYF. The chain uses TRBV5-4 and TRBJ2-5; TRBD2 matches at 10 bases. The germline gives CDR1 SGHNT, CDR2 YYREEE (reference sequence). Trimming removed 3 bases from V and 4 bases from J; junction bases left unmatched: 6. The CDR3 length is 15 residues.

V gene TRBV5-1 combines with J gene TRBJ2-7; 7 bases agree with TRBD2. The germline V gene has CDR1 SGHRS and CDR2 YFSETQ. J was trimmed by 0 bases and V by 4 bases; bases with no gene match: 10. The CDR3 extends over 16 amino acids. As DNA, the CDR3 is TGCGCCAGCAGCCCACACCAGCGGGGCGGCTCCTACGAGCAGTACTTC. Protein: CASSPHQRGGSYEQYF.

CDR3 sequence reads: CATRTGQINSPLHF. Here the CDR3 DNA reads TGTGCTACCCGAACGGGACAGATTAATTCACCCCTCCACTTT. This sequence joins TRBV10-3 and TRBJ1-6; TRBD1 aligns across 7 bases. Looked up from germline, CDR1 is ENHRY and CDR2 is SYGVKD. The CDR3 is 14 amino acids.

In its sample, this clonotype was seen a few times. The chain recombines TRBV27 with TRBJ2-7; D gene unclear. Trimming pared 2 bases from V and 5 bases from J, leaving 13 bases between. Germline CDR1 is MNHEY and CDR2 is SMNVEV (reference sequence). The CDR3 has 14 amino acids. The CDR3 loop reads CASSLPGEANEQYF. In DNA form, the CDR3 reads TGTGCCAGCAGTTTACCGGGTGAAGCAAACGAGCAGTACTTC.